The rows below give T cell receptor beta chains drawn from one sample of a study of shared clonotypes between healthy human individuals. Method: immunoSEQ multiplex PCR; TCRdb's copy keeps in-frame clones and lacks some. The sample records a few million clones, around 92% being singletons. The specimen was naive CD4+ T cells from PBMCs. These receptors were collected from a man younger than 35 in good health. Some clones in this sample may be carry-over from other donors' samples. The CDR3 runs from the conserved cysteine through the conserved F or W. A D gene is named only where the DNA matches it firmly. Clone size appears in some rows only: once, few, many, or a class for an expanded clone.

cdr3_aa cdr3_nt v_call clone_size j_call d_call
CAWSPPLPRETQYF TGTGCCTGGAGTCCCCCCCTCCCACGGGAGACCCAGTACTTC TRBV30 - TRBJ2-5 -
CSVEGASYEQYF TGCAGCGTTGAGGGGGCCTCCTACGAGCAGTACTTC TRBV29-1 - TRBJ2-7 -
CASSQEAGRGNTIYF TGTGCCAGCAGCCAAGAGGCAGGGAGAGGAAACACCATATATTTT TRBV14 - TRBJ1-3 -
CASSGPGGKGYTF TGTGCCAGCAGCGGCCCAGGGGGGAAAGGCTACACCTTC TRBV9 - TRBJ1-2 TRBD1
CASSLKFGLAGNTGELFF TGTGCCAGCAGCTTAAAGTTTGGACTAGCGGGAAACACCGGGGAGCTGTTTTTT TRBV7-9 once TRBJ2-2 TRBD2
CATSRGAGATYEQYF TGTGCCACCAGCAGAGGCGCAGGGGCAACCTACGAGCAGTACTTC TRBV15 - TRBJ2-7 -
CSGLWETQYF TGCAGTGGGCTATGGGAGACCCAGTACTTC TRBV20-1 - TRBJ2-5 -
CASKRTGENTEAFF TGTGCCAGTAAAAGGACAGGGGAGAACACTGAAGCTTTCTTT TRBV19 - TRBJ1-1 TRBD1
CAGSRPPPNNEQFF TGTGCAGGTTCGCGGCCTCCCCCAAACAATGAGCAGTTCTTC TRBV2 once TRBJ2-1 -
CASSTRTSLANEQFF TGTGCCAGCAGCACGCGGACTAGCTTAGCAAATGAGCAGTTCTTC TRBV9 - TRBJ2-1 TRBD2
CASSETQGALNQPQHF TGTGCCAGCAGTGAAACGCAGGGGGCCCTCAATCAGCCCCAGCATTTT TRBV2 - TRBJ1-5 TRBD1
CASSVTLAGGSDEQFF TGTGCCAGCAGTGTTACACTAGCGGGAGGTTCCGATGAGCAGTTCTTC TRBV6-1 - TRBJ2-1 TRBD2
CATGSGPQGQPQHF TGTGCCACCGGATCGGGTCCCCAGGGGCAGCCCCAGCATTTT TRBV19 - TRBJ1-5 -
CASSSQGLAGEETQYF TGTGCCAGCAGCAGCCAGGGACTAGCGGGAGAGGAGACCCAGTACTTC TRBV7-3 - TRBJ2-5 TRBD2
CASSLGLGQGAMTNEKLFF TGTGCCAGCAGCTTAGGGCTGGGGCAGGGGGCCATGACTAATGAAAAACTGTTTTTT TRBV7-9 - TRBJ1-4 TRBD1
CSVGRPGDLNTEAFF TGCAGCGTTGGGAGGCCAGGAGACTTGAACACTGAAGCTTTCTTT TRBV29-1 - TRBJ1-1 -
CASGLAGITDTQYF TGCGCCAGCGGACTAGCGGGCATTACAGATACGCAGTATTTT TRBV4-1 - TRBJ2-3 TRBD2
CASSPGTGGDQPQHF TGCGCCAGCAGCCCCGGGACAGGGGGGGATCAGCCCCAGCATTTT TRBV5-1 - TRBJ1-5 TRBD1
CASSFTPGQGMRQPQHF TGTGCCAGCAGCTTTACGCCGGGACAGGGAATGCGTCAGCCCCAGCATTTT TRBV7-9 - TRBJ1-5 TRBD1
CASRERGRNTEAFF TGTGCCAGCAGGGAGAGGGGTCGGAACACTGAAGCTTTCTTC TRBV9 - TRBJ1-1 -
CASTPGQHNEKLFF TGTGCCAGCACCCCAGGACAGCATAATGAAAAACTGTTTTTT TRBV28 - TRBJ1-4 -
CASSLVPGSYEQYF TGTGCCAGCAGCTTGGTTCCAGGGTCCTACGAGCAGTACTTC TRBV5-4 - TRBJ2-7 -
CASHHRGNQPQHF TGTGCCAGCCATCACAGGGGAAATCAGCCCCAGCATTTT TRBV6-1 - TRBJ1-5 TRBD1
CASSWDSGNTIYF TGTGCCAGCAGCTGGGATTCTGGAAACACCATATATTTT TRBV7-9 - TRBJ1-3 -
CASSFIDRENTEAFF TGTGCCAGCAGTTTTATTGACAGGGAGAACACTGAAGCTTTCTTT TRBV28 once TRBJ1-1 TRBD1
CASSPLGVADTQYF TGTGCCAGCTCACCACTGGGAGTTGCAGATACGCAGTATTTT TRBV18 - TRBJ2-3 -
CASSLNPGRGAYNEQFF TGTGCCAGCAGCTTAAATCCCGGGCGGGGTGCCTACAATGAGCAGTTCTTC TRBV7-3 - TRBJ2-1 -
CASSVDGAGEQFF TGTGCCAGCAGCGTAGATGGCGCTGGTGAGCAGTTCTTC TRBV9 - TRBJ2-1 -
CASTGMNTEAFF TGTGCCAGCACTGGGATGAACACTGAAGCTTTCTTT TRBV28 few TRBJ1-1 -
CASSSRDRGGETQYF TGTGCCAGCAGCTCCCGGGACAGGGGAGGAGAGACCCAGTACTTC TRBV5-4 - TRBJ2-5 TRBD1
CAIGPLAGKSDTQYF TGTGCCATCGGCCCCTTAGCGGGAAAATCAGATACGCAGTATTTT TRBV10-3 - TRBJ2-3 TRBD2
CASSPLDGLGGYGYTF TGTGCCAGCAGCCCGCTTGACGGACTGGGGGGCTATGGCTACACCTTC TRBV7-9 once TRBJ1-2 -
CASSSIRRYEQYF TGTGCCAGCAGTTCAATTCGACGGTACGAGCAGTACTTC TRBV11-2 - TRBJ2-7 -
CASSYNGIPYEQYF TGTGCCAGCAGTTACAACGGGATCCCCTACGAGCAGTACTTC TRBV6-5 - TRBJ2-7 -
CASSLSFSGANVLTF TGTGCCAGCAGTCTATCATTCTCTGGGGCCAACGTCCTGACTTTC TRBV25-1 once TRBJ2-6 -
CASSKGGQGDNEQYF TGCGCCAGCAGCAAAGGAGGACAGGGAGATAACGAGCAGTACTTC TRBV5-1 - TRBJ2-7 TRBD1
CASRRTGTYEQYF TGTGCCAGCAGGAGGACAGGCACCTACGAGCAGTACTTC TRBV27 - TRBJ2-7 TRBD1
CASSLTTGSEAFF TGTGCCAGCAGTTTAACCACGGGTTCTGAAGCTTTCTTT TRBV28 - TRBJ1-1 -
CASSYDSNQPQHF TGTGCCAGCAGTTACGATAGCAATCAGCCCCAGCATTTT TRBV6-5 few TRBJ1-5 -
CASSLGAGPYNEQFF TGTGCCAGCAGCTTAGGGGCCGGACCCTACAATGAGCAGTTCTTC TRBV7-9 - TRBJ2-1 -
CSVAVTGTDSTDTQYF TGCAGCGTTGCTGTAACCGGGACAGACAGCACAGATACGCAGTATTTT TRBV29-1 - TRBJ2-3 TRBD1
CASSFFARDSNEQFF TGTGCCAGCAGCTTTTTCGCCCGGGACAGCAATGAGCAGTTCTTC TRBV7-2 - TRBJ2-1 TRBD1
CASSLLRSLRETQYF TGTGCCAGCAGCTTACTTCGGAGTTTGAGAGAGACCCAGTACTTC TRBV11-2 - TRBJ2-5 -
CASSWAQVGGYGYTF TGTGCCAGCAGCTGGGCACAGGTTGGAGGCTATGGCTACACCTTC TRBV5-7 - TRBJ1-2 -
CAWSVGWNYGYTF TGTGCCTGGAGTGTAGGGTGGAACTATGGCTACACCTTC TRBV30 few TRBJ1-2 -
CASKRTGRNEQFF TGTGCCAGCAAACGGACGGGGAGAAATGAGCAGTTCTTC TRBV27 - TRBJ2-1 -
CASSLSQVLSGANVLTF TGCGCCAGCAGCCTTAGCCAGGTACTCTCTGGGGCCAACGTCCTGACTTTC TRBV5-1 - TRBJ2-6 -
CASSIRSYTNTEAFF TGTGCCAGCAGTATCAGGAGTTATACGAACACTGAAGCTTTCTTT TRBV27 - TRBJ1-1 -
CASSLGIAGRSRLNEKLFF TGCGCCAGCAGCTTGGGGATTGCAGGCCGTTCTCGTCTTAATGAAAAACTGTTTTTT TRBV5-1 - TRBJ1-4 -
CASSPGTVFYEQYF TGTGCCAGCAGCCCCGGGACGGTCTTTTACGAGCAGTACTTC TRBV9 - TRBJ2-7 -
CASSEGSSGANVLTF TGCGCCAGCAGTGAGGGGTCCTCGGGGGCCAACGTCCTGACTTTC TRBV5-1 - TRBJ2-6 -